The source of this T cell receptor (beta chain) is a study of beta chain features in type 1 diabetes. Study-wide results and limits: The similarity of naive, central memory and Treg TCRB repertoires appeared greater among patients than among healthy donors. In all four CD4+ subsets, TCRB CDR3 length was significantly, moderately reduced in type 1 diabetes.

Points on this clone: Its antigen remains unknown.

CDR1 and CDR2 (germline): SSHAT, FNYEAQ (reference sequence). The V segment lost 5 bases and the J segment 7 bases; nucleotides outside the gene matches: 2. This CDR3 is 13 amino acids long. The investigators reverse transcribed all of the isolated RNA, so they sequenced expressed TCRB transcripts. Clones were read by immunoSEQ multiplex PCR, and TCRdb kept only the in-frame ones, dropping some. The sample has around 320,000 clones, around 15% seen once. The chain couples TRBV7-7 to TRBJ1-6; TRBD1 aligns across 7 bases. Sequenced: central memory CD4+ T cells from blood. The clonotype comes from a man aged 25-40 years in good health. CDR3 sequence: CASSRTGNSPLHF. DNA for the CDR3: TGTGCCAGCAGCCGGACAGGAAATTCACCCCTCCACTTT.